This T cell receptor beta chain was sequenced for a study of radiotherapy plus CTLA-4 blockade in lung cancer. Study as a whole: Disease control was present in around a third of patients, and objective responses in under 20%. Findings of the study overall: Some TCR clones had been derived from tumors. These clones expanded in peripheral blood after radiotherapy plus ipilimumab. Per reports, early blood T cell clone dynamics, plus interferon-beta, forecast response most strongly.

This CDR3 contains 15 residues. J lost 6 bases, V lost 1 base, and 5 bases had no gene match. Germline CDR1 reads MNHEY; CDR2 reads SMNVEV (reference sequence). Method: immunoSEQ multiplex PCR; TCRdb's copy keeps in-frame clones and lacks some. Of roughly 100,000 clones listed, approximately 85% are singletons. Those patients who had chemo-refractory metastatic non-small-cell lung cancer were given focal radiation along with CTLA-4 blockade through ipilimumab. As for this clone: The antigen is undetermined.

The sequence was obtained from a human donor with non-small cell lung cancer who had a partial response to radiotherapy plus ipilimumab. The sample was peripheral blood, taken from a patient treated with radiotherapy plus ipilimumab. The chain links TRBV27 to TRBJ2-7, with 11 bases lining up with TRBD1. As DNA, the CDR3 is TGTGCCAGCAGTTTATTGGGACAGGGGGGGTCCGAGCAGTACTTC. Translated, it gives CASSLLGQGGSEQYF.